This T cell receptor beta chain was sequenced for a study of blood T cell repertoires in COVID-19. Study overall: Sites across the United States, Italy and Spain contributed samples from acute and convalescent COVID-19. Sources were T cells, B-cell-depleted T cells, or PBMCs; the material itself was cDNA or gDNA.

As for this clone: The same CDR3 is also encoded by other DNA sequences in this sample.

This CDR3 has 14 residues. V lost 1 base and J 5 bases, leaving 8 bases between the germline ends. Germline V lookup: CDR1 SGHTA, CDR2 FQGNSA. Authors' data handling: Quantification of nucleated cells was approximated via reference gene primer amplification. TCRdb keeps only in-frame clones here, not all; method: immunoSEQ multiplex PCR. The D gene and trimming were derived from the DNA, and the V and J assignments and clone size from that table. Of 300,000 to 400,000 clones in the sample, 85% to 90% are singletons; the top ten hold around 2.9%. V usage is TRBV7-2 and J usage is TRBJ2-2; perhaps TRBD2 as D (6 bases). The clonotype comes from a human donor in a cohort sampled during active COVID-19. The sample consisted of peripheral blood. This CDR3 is CASSLGGGTGELFF. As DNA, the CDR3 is TGTGCCAGCAGCTTAGGCGGAGGGACCGGGGAGCTGTTTTTT.